These 21 T cell receptor beta chains were sequenced from one sample in a study of human T cells and chemical hapten exposure. Each CDR3 protein is one row after TCRdb ran MiXCR on the RACE reads. The data contain about 120,000 distinct CDR3 sequences, around 13% of them singletons. The sample's time point: patch test 1, 2 weeks after DPC sensitization. Treatment meaning: therapeutic diphenylcyclopropenone sensitization with weekly scalp DPC. The starting material was whole blood, obtained in connection with sensitization to the hapten diphenylcyclopropenone (DPC). These receptors were taken from a man aged 18 to 29 with alopecia areata. Some clones in this sample may be carry-over from other donors' samples.

This clonotype was observed a few times. A much larger clone differs from this one at a single base, so this may be a read error. V is TRBV2 and J is TRBJ2-5, with D uncertain. Germline-derived CDR1 and CDR2 are SNHLY and FYNNEI. The CDR3 runs to 10 residues. CDR3 sequence (DNA): TGTGCCAGCAGAGAAGAGACCCAGTACTTC. This gives the protein CASREETQYF.

Worth noting for this clonotype: Just one base apart from a much larger clone, this may be a read error. The chain recombines TRBV6-6 with TRBJ1-6; 7 positions match TRBD1. The V segment lost 3 bases and the J segment 15 bases; nucleotides outside the gene matches: 8. Germline assignment: CDR1 MNHNY and CDR2 SVGAGI (reference sequence). The CDR3 length is 13 residues. In nucleotides, the CDR3 is TGTGCCAGCAGTTATAGGGGGCAGCTTTTCCTCCACTTT. It codes for CASSYRGQLFLHF.

This clonotype was seen a few times. The chain employs TRBV6-5 and TRBJ1-1; D is uncertain. The CDR3 has 13 residues. Trimming stripped 6 bases from V and 12 bases from J, with 20 bases between. Germline CDR1 reads MNHEY; CDR2 reads SVGAGI. This CDR3 is CASSPGSGRIPFF. CDR3 DNA: TGTGCCAGCAGCCCCGGTTCGGGTCGCATCCCTTTCTTT.

This clonotype was detected only a few times. The gene calls are TRBV10-1 and TRBJ1-1; no firm D call. The CDR3 consists of 12 residues. V lost 1 base to trimming and J lost 4 bases, with 4 bases between them. Germline CDR1 is WNHNN and CDR2 is SYGVQD (reference sequence). Written as DNA, the CDR3 is TGCGCCAGCAGTGAGTTGGGCACTGAAGCTTTCTTT. Residues: CASSELGTEAFF.

This clonotype was seen a few times. The V call is TRBV29-1, the J call TRBJ2-5; D is perhaps TRBD1 (6 bases). From germline, CDR1 is SQVTM and CDR2 ANQGSEA. The germline V and J ends were trimmed by 5 bases and 4 bases, with 14 bases remaining between them. CDR3 size: 13 residues. CDR3 sequence (DNA): TGCAGCGTTCTCAGGGGTTTTGGAGAGACCCAGTACTTC. This codes for CSVLRGFGETQYF.

This clonotype appeared a few times. V is TRBV7-6 and J is TRBJ2-2; TRBD2 agrees at 10 bases. Per germline, CDR1 SGHVS and CDR2 FNYEAQ. The CDR3 spans 15 residues. The trim removed 6 bases at V and 4 bases at J, leaving 5 bases unmatched. The CDR3 DNA follows: TGTGCCAGCAGTCCTAGCGGGGGAAGCACCGGGGAGCTGTTTTTT. This codes for CASSPSGGSTGELFF.

The V gene is TRBV11-2, the J gene TRBJ2-1, with D perhaps being TRBD1 or TRBD2 (5 bases each). CDR1 is SGHAT, CDR2 FQNNGV, per germline. The CDR3 covers 16 residues. V was clipped by 1 base and J by 4 bases, with 14 bases between them. The CDR3 reads CASSLVPGPRYNEQFF. The CDR3 DNA reads as TGTGCCAGCAGCTTAGTGCCGGGACCACGTTACAATGAGCAGTTCTTC.

V and J are TRBV6-5 and TRBJ1-4; D uncertain. Germline V gene lookup returns CDR1 MNHEY and CDR2 SVGAGI. This CDR3 region has 14 residues. Trimming took off 8 bases at V and 3 bases at J, with 13 bases between the two ends. CDR3 DNA: TGTGCCAGCGGCCGGGGTGACGCTAATGAAAAACTGTTTTTT. Its translation: CASGRGDANEKLFF.

The chain has TRBV29-1 and TRBJ2-5; D is possibly TRBD1 (6 bases). Germline-derived CDR1 and CDR2 are SQVTM and ANQGSEA. Trimming took 7 bases from V and 7 from J, leaving 22 bases between them. The CDR3 loop spans 14 amino acids. CDR3 nucleotide sequence: TGCAGCGGTGCACCCCGGGACCGAGGGGGGACCCAGTACTTC. Protein: CSGAPRDRGGTQYF.

The table lists this clonotype with a few counts. CDR3 protein: CASSHLHGGDYGYTF. In DNA, the CDR3 is TGTGCCAGCAGCCATCTTCATGGAGGGGACTATGGCTACACCTTC. This chain links TRBV7-9 with TRBJ1-2; maybe TRBD1 (5 bases). Per germline, CDR1 SEHNR and CDR2 FQNEAQ (reference sequence). The CDR3 runs to 15 residues. Between the trimmed V and J ends, which lost 5 bases and 3 bases, there was a span of 16 bases.

This clonotype turned up a few times. The chain employs TRBV19 and TRBJ1-5; D ambiguous. This CDR3 contains 14 residues. The germline V and J ends were trimmed by 8 bases and 1 base, with 12 bases remaining between them. The germline CDR1 and CDR2 sequences are LNHDA and SQIVND (reference sequence). CDR3 bases: TGTGCCAGTTCTTTCGTGATGAGCAATCAGCCCCAGCATTTT. Translated, it gives CASSFVMSNQPQHF.

This clonotype was observed at least ten times. This chain connects TRBV12-3 or TRBV12-4 to TRBJ2-7; 7 nucleotides agree with TRBD1. The V and J ends lost 5 bases and 3 bases, in that order; junction bases with no gene match: 4. The CDR3 sequence is 13 residues long. The CDR3 spells CASSPNRGYEQYV. The CDR3 DNA reads as TGTGCCAGCAGTCCTAACAGGGGCTACGAGCAGTACGTC.

V usage is TRBV7-9 and J usage is TRBJ1-2, with TRBD1 as a possible D gene (5 bases). The V and J ends lost 9 bases and 4 bases respectively, with 21 bases between them. CDR1 is SEHNR and CDR2 is FQNEAQ in the germline V gene (reference sequence). The length of the CDR3 is 15 residues. CDR3 nucleotides: TGTGCCAGTCGAAGTTCAGGGCTGACCTTCTATGGCTACACCTTC. Its protein product is CASRSSGLTFYGYTF.

The rearrangement uses TRBV9 and TRBJ1-2; 7 bases are a match to TRBD1. This CDR3 is built from 12 residues. Trimming cost V 3 bases and J 6 bases; bases outside gene matches: 2. Germline V gene data show CDR1 as SGDLS and CDR2 as YYNGEE. For the CDR3, the DNA is TGTGCCAGCAGCGCCACAGGGGATGGCTACACCTTC. Translated, it gives CASSATGDGYTF.

In its sample, this clonotype was seen a few times. The genes are TRBV28 and TRBJ1-6; 9 bases agree with TRBD1. In germline, CDR1 is MDHEN, CDR2 SYDVKM. This CDR3 spans 14 amino acids. J lost 10 bases, V lost 5 bases, and 6 bases had no gene match. The CDR3 nucleotides read TGTGCCAGCAGTCCCGGGACAGGGCGATCACCCCTCCACTTT. It is translated as CASSPGTGRSPLHF.

The rearrangement uses TRBV2 and TRBJ1-6; perhaps TRBD1 as D (5 bases). There are 15 residues in the CDR3. Trimming shortened V by 4 bases and J by 7 bases, and 14 bases separated the two germline ends. Germline CDR1 SNHLY, CDR2 FYNNEI. The CDR3 DNA is TGTGCCAGCAGTGGGGACCAACTTCAGAATTCACCCCTCCACTTT. This sequence encodes CASSGDQLQNSPLHF.

The chain couples TRBV5-4 to TRBJ2-7, with 8 positions matching TRBD1. The germline V gene encodes CDR1 SGHNT and CDR2 YYREEE (reference sequence). The CDR3 extends over 12 amino acids. V trimming: 3 bases; J trimming: 5 bases; junction bases outside the gene matches: 1. The CDR3 sequence is CASSSGGNEQYF. In nucleotides, the CDR3 is TGTGCCAGCAGCTCAGGGGGCAACGAGCAGTACTTC.

This clonotype has only a few counts. V gene TRBV9 combines with J gene TRBJ2-5; no definite D call. Germline assignment: CDR1 SGDLS and CDR2 YYNGEE. This CDR3 has 15 amino acids. V shed 0 bases and J shed 3 bases, with 12 bases lying between them. The CDR3 DNA sequence: TGTGCCAGCAGCGTAGGCGCCGCCCCCGAAGAGACCCAGTACTTC. Protein product: CASSVGAAPEETQYF.

This sequence joins TRBV7-2 and TRBJ2-7; D gene unclear. V lost 1 base, J lost 5 bases, and 6 bases lay in between. Germline CDR1 SGHTA, CDR2 FQGNSA. The CDR3 runs to 12 residues. The CDR3 protein is CASSLGGDEQYV. The CDR3 coding sequence is TGTGCCAGCAGCTTAGGTGGAGACGAGCAGTACGTC.

This chain connects TRBV5-1 to TRBJ2-1; unclear D gene. There are 15 residues in the CDR3. Germline V gene data show CDR1 as SGHRS and CDR2 as YFSETQ. V shed 3 bases and J shed 4 bases, with 14 bases lying between them. CDR3 sequence reads: CASSSALEFYNEQFF. CDR3 nucleotides: TGCGCCAGCAGCTCTGCCCTAGAGTTTTACAATGAGCAGTTCTTC. The full variable domain, in which reference TRBV5-1 and TRBJ2-1 provide the parts outside the CDR3, is KAGVTQTPRYLIKTRGQQVTLSCSPISGHRSVSWYQQTPGQGLQFLFEYFSETQRNKGNFPGRFSGRQFSNSRSEMNVSTLELGDSALYLCASSSALEFYNEQFFGPGTRLTVL.

This clonotype was seen more than once but under ten times. V gene TRBV5-5 combines with J gene TRBJ1-4; D remains ambiguous. Germline loops: CDR1 SGHKS, CDR2 YYEKEE (reference sequence). The CDR3 runs 15 residues. Trimming removed 0 bases from V and 6 bases from J, with 12 bases in between. The CDR3 region has the DNA TGTGCCAGCAGCTTGGCCCCGCCTCGGGATGAAAAACTGTTTTTT. This sequence encodes CASSLAPPRDEKLFF.